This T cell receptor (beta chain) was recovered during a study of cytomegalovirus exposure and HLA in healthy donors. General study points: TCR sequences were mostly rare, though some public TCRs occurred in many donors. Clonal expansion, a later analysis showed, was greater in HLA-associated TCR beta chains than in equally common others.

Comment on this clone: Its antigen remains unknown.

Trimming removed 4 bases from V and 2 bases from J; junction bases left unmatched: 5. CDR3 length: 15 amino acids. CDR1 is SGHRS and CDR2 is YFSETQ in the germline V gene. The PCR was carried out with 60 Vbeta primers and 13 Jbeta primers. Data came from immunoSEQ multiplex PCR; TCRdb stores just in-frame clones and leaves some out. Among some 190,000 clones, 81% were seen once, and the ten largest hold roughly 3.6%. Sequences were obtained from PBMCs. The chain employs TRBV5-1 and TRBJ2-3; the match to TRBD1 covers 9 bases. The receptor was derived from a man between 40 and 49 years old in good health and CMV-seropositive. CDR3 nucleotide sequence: TGCGCCAGCAGCCCGGGACAGGGTTACACAGATACGCAGTATTTT. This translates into CASSPGQGYTDTQYF.